The source of this T cell receptor (beta chain) is a study of control samples from healthy donors and cancer patients. Profiled with immunoSEQ multiplex PCR; TCRdb holds only in-frame clones, not every one. The sample lists about 160,000 clones, roughly 89% occurring once. Germline loops: CDR1 MDHEN, CDR2 SYDVKM. V dropped 2 bases and J dropped 1 base, with 5 bases sitting between them. The CDR3 loop spans 13 amino acids. The V and J genes are TRBV28 and TRBJ1-1; D is ambiguous. The TCR was taken from a man under 40 in good health. Sequencing input: blood. CDR3 sequence reads: CASSLMGNTEAFF. CDR3 DNA sequence: TGTGCCAGCAGTTTAATGGGGAACACTGAAGCTTTCTTT.